Below are 12 T cell receptor beta chains sequenced from a single sample in a study of Tregs in tolerant kidney transplant recipients. Using immunoSEQ multiplex PCR, the repertoire was profiled, and TCRdb retains in-frame clones only, with some absent. This repertoire includes under 30,000 clones. Mixed chimerism was transient after nonmyeloablative marrow transplants from related graft donors. The material sequenced was CD4+ T cells from blood (PBMCs), taken 6 months after the transplant. The receptor set was obtained from a human patient who received a combined kidney and bone marrow transplant. The graft donor may have given rise to some T cells.

A word on this clone: The read stops 3 residues short of the end of the CDR3; the missing end is completed from the germline J gene. The rearrangement links TRBV5-6 to TRBJ2-5, with D perhaps matching TRBD1 (6 bases). CDR1 is SGHDT, CDR2 YYEEEE, per germline. Deletions cut 1 base from V and 3 bases from J, with 10 bases between. This CDR3 is 14 amino acids long. The sequenced part of the CDR3 DNA is TGTGCCAGCAGCTTGTTAGGGACAAAAGAGACC. This gives the protein CASSLLGTKET. The entire CDR3 protein is CASSLLGTKETQYF.

In the case of this clone: Coverage ceases 3 residues before the CDR3 finishes, and the germline J gene fills in the end. The rearrangement links TRBV10-1 to TRBJ2-1; 12 nucleotides agree with TRBD1. Trimming took 7 bases from V and 9 from J; bases not matched to a gene: 7. Germline V gene data show CDR1 as WNHNN and CDR2 as SYGVQD (reference sequence). This CDR3 spans 14 amino acids. The CDR3 is CASKPGQGAGEQFF. The sequenced CDR3 bases are TGCGCCAGCAAACCGGGACAGGGGGCGGGTGAG.

Note on this clone: The read ends 3 residues shy of where the CDR3 ends; the end is completed using the germline J gene. The V call is TRBV19, the J call TRBJ1-1; a possible D gene is TRBD1 (5 bases). The CDR3 totals 14 residues. Germline V gives CDR1 LNHDA, CDR2 SQIVND (reference sequence). Trimming took 7 bases from V and 4 from J, leaving 16 bases between them. The CDR3: CASTRGDGTTEAFF. Incomplete CDR3 DNA: TGTGCCAGTACTCGGGGGGATGGGACCACTGAA.

Note on this clone: Read sequence stops 3 residues before the CDR3 end, and the germline J gene provides the missing end. The chain combines TRBV13 with TRBJ2-3, with D possibly TRBD1 on 6 matching bases. CDR1 PRHDT and CDR2 FYEKMQ come from the germline V gene (reference sequence). V lost 4 bases to trimming and J lost 4 bases, with 18 bases between them. The CDR3 totals 16 residues. The CDR3 spells CASSSIAWGRADTQYF. The covered CDR3 bases are TGTGCCAGCAGCTCCATAGCGTGGGGGCGCGCAGATACG.

Comments on this clone: From the germline J gene comes the end of the CDR3, since the read stops 3 residues before it. The chain joins TRBV18 to TRBJ1-1; D gene uncertain. Per germline, CDR1 KGHSH and CDR2 LQKENI. The ends were cut back, 6 bases at V and 3 bases at J, with 14 bases in the middle. The CDR3 is 14 amino acids. The CDR3 loop reads CASSEDSWDTEAFF. The sequenced part of the CDR3 DNA is TGTGCCAGCTCCGAGGACTCCTGGGACACTGAA.

For this clone: The CDR3 is cut off 3 residues early in the read; its end comes from the germline J gene. This chain uses TRBV5-1 with TRBJ2-5; the match to TRBD2 covers 8 bases. J was trimmed by 2 bases and V by 2 bases; bases with no gene match: 5. Looked up from germline, CDR1 is SGHRS and CDR2 is YFSETQ. The CDR3 spans 15 residues. The covered CDR3 bases are TGCGCCAGCAGCTTTGGCGGGGGGCTTCAAGAGACC. This translates into CASSFGGGLQET. The whole CDR3 reads CASSFGGGLQETQYF.

Concerning this clone itself: Sequencing ends 3 residues short of the CDR3 end; the germline J gene provides the rest. This rearrangement joins TRBV2 to TRBJ1-3, with 8 bases matching TRBD1. Germline CDR1 and CDR2: SNHLY and FYNNEI. V trimming: 6 bases; J trimming: 4 bases; junction bases outside the gene matches: 5. CDR3 length: 14 amino acids. The DNA read from the CDR3 is TGTGCCAGCAGATCAGGACAGGGCGGAAACACC. It codes for CASRSGQGGNT. The CDR3, in full, reads CASRSGQGGNTIYF.

A note on this clone: The CDR3 is cut off 3 residues early in the read; its end comes from the germline J gene. The V and J genes are TRBV7-2 and TRBJ2-1, with 9 bases lining up with TRBD1. Germline V gene sequence: CDR1 SGHTA, CDR2 FQGNSA. The V segment lost 5 bases and the J segment 3 bases; nucleotides outside the gene matches: 5. The CDR3 totals 15 residues. The covered CDR3 bases are TGTGCCAGCAGCCCCGACAGGGGGGGCTACAATGAG. Its translation: CASSPDRGGYNE. The whole CDR3 is CASSPDRGGYNEQFF. Full variable domain (outside the CDR3, taken from reference TRBV7-2 and TRBJ2-1): GAGVSQSPSNKVTEKGKDVELRCDPISGHTALYWYRQSLGQGLEFLIYFQGNSAPDKSGLPSDRFSAERTGGSVSTLTIQRTQQEDSAVYLCASSPDRGGYNEQFFGPGTRLTVL.

Concerning this clone itself: The missing CDR3 end, 3 residues past where the read stops, is filled in from the germline J gene. The chain joins TRBV28 to TRBJ2-6; a possible D gene is TRBD1 (6 bases). The CDR3 length is 14 residues. The ends were cut back, 9 bases at V and 4 bases at J, with 13 bases in the middle. Germline CDR1 and CDR2: MDHEN and SYDVKM. This chain's CDR3 is CASRDRSGANVLTF. Partial CDR3 DNA: TGTGCCAGTCGTGACAGGTCCGGGGCCAACGTC.

Concerning this clone itself: The CDR3 goes on 3 residues after the read ends, and that part is filled in from the germline J gene. The chain employs TRBV10-3 and TRBJ1-6; 9 bases align to TRBD1. Germline V lookup: CDR1 ENHRY, CDR2 SYGVKD. The CDR3 runs 15 residues. With V trimmed by 6 bases and J by 8 bases, 8 bases remained unmatched. CDR3 protein: CAIRTETGGHSPLHF. CDR3 DNA (partial): TGTGCCATCAGAACAGAGACAGGGGGACATTCACCC.

CDR3 protein: CASIRGSSYNEQFF. The covered CDR3 bases are TGTGCCAGTATCAGGGGATCTTCCTACAATGAG. The chain employs TRBV2 and TRBJ2-1; D perhaps matches TRBD1 (6 bases). The read ends 3 residues before the CDR3 terminus; that terminus is restored from the germline J gene. Germline CDR1 and CDR2: SNHLY and FYNNEI. Trimming pared 9 bases from V and 1 base from J, leaving 13 bases between. The CDR3 is 14 amino acids.

As for this clone: Sequencing ends 3 residues short of the CDR3 end; the germline J gene provides the rest. This CDR3 is also generated by other DNA sequences in the sample. The chain couples TRBV19 to TRBJ2-7; 11 bases are a match to TRBD1. The germline V gene encodes CDR1 LNHDA and CDR2 SQIVND (reference sequence). Losses at the gene ends were 3 bases for V and 3 bases for J; bases not matched to a gene: 4. This CDR3 contains 15 residues. CDR3 sequence reads: CASSIGQGAYYEQYF. The part of the CDR3 DNA that was read is TGTGCCAGTAGTATCGGACAGGGGGCGTACTACGAG. Looking up the rest from reference TRBV19 and TRBJ2-7 gives the full variable domain: DGGITQSPKYLFRKEGQNVTLSCEQNLNHDAMYWYRQDPGQGLRLIYYSQIVNDFQKGDIAEGYSVSREKKESFPLTVTSAQKNPTAFYLCASSIGQGAYYEQYFGPGTRLTVT.